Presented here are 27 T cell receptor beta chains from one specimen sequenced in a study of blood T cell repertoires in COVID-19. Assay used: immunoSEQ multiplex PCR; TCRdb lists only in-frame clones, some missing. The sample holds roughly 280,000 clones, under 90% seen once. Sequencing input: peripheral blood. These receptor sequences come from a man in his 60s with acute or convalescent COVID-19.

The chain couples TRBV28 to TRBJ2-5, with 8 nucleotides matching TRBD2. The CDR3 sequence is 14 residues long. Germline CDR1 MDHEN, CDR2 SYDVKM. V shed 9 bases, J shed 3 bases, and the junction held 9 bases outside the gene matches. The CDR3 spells CASLDPGLEETQYF. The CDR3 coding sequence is TGTGCCAGTCTCGATCCGGGACTAGAAGAGACCCAGTACTTC.

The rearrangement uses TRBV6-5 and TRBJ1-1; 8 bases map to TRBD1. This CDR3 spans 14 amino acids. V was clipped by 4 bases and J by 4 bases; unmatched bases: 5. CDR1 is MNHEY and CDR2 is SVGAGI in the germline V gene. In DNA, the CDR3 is TGTGCCAGCAGTTTACAGGGGGGCGTCACTGAAGCTTTCTTT. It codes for CASSLQGGVTEAFF.

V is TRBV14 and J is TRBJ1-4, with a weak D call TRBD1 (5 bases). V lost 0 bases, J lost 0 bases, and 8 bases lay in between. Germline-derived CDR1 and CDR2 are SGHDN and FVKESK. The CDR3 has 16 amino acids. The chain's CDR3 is CASSQEGEATNEKLFF. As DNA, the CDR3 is TGTGCCAGCAGCCAAGAAGGGGAAGCAACTAATGAAAAACTGTTTTTT.

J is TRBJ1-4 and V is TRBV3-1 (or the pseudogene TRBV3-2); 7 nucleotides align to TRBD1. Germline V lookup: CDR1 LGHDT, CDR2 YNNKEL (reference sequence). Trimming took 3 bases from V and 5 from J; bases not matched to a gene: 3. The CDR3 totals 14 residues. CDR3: CASSQGRGNEKLFF. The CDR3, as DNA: TGTGCCAGCAGCCAGGGCAGGGGGAATGAAAAACTGTTTTTT.

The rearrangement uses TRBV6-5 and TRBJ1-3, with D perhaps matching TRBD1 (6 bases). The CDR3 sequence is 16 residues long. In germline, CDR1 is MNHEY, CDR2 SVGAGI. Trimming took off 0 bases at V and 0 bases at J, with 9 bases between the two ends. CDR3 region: CASSYSDRLSGNTIYF. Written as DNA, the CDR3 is TGTGCCAGCAGTTACTCGGACAGACTCTCTGGAAACACCATATATTTT.

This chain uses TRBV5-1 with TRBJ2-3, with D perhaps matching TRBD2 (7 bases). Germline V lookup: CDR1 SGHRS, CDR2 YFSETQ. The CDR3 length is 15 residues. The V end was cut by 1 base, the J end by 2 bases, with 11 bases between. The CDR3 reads CASSLRGGLTDTQYF. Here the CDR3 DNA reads TGCGCCAGCAGCTTGAGGGGGGGGCTCACAGATACGCAGTATTTT.

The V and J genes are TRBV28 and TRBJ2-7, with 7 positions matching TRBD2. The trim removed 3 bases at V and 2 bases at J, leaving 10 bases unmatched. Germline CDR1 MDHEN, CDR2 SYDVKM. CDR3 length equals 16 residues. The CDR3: CASSFPIAGPTYEQYF. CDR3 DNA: TGTGCCAGCAGTTTCCCGATAGCGGGTCCGACCTACGAGCAGTACTTC.

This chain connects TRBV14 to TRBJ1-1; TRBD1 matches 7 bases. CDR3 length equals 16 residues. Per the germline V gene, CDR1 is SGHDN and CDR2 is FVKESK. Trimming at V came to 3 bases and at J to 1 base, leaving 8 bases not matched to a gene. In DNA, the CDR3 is TGTGCCAGCAGCCACCTAGCCGGGACAGCGAACACTGAAGCTTTCTTT. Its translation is CASSHLAGTANTEAFF.

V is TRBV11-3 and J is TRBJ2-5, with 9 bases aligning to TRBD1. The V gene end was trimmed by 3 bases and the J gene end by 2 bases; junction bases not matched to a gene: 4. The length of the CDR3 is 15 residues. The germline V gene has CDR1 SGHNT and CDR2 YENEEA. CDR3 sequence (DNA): TGTGCCAGCAGCTTGGGACAGGGCGTTCAAGAGACCCAGTACTTC. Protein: CASSLGQGVQETQYF.

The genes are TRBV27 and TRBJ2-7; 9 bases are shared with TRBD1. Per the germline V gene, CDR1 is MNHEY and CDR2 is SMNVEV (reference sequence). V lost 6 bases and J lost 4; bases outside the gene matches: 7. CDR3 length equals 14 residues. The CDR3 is CASSPTGTGYEQYF. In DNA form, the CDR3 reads TGTGCCAGCAGCCCGACAGGGACAGGGTACGAGCAGTACTTC.

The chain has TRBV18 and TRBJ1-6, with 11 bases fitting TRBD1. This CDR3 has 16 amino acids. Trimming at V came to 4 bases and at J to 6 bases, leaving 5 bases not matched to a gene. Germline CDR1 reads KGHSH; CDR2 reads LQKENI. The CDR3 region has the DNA TGTGCCAGCTCACAAGGACAGGGGGCGCGTAATTCACCCCTCCACTTT. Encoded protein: CASSQGQGARNSPLHF.

As DNA, the CDR3 is TGTGCCAGCAGCCACGGGGGGGACAGCTCCTACAATGAGCAGTTCTTC. Translating gives CASSHGGDSSYNEQFF. This chain connects TRBV25-1 to TRBJ2-1; D perhaps matches TRBD2 (8 bases). This CDR3 is 16 amino acids long. Trimming left V 6 bases short and J 0 bases short, with 15 bases between. Germline V lookup: CDR1 MGHDK, CDR2 SYGVNS.

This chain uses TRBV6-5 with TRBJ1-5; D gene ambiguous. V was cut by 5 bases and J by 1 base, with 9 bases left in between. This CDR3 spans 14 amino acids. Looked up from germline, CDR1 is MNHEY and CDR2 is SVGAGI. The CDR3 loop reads CASSPRYSNQPQHF. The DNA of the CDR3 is TGTGCCAGCAGTCCCCGGTACAGCAATCAGCCCCAGCATTTT.

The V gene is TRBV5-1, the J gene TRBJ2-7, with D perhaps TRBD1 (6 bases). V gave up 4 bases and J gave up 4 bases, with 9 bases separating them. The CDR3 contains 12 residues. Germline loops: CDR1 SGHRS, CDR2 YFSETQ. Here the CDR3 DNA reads TGCGCCAGCAGCGTCGGACAGTACGAGCAGTACTTC. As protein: CASSVGQYEQYF. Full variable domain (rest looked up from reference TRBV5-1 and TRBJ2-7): KAGVTQTPRYLIKTRGQQVTLSCSPISGHRSVSWYQQTPGQGLQFLFEYFSETQRNKGNFPGRFSGRQFSNSRSEMNVSTLELGDSALYLCASSVGQYEQYFGPGTRLTVT.

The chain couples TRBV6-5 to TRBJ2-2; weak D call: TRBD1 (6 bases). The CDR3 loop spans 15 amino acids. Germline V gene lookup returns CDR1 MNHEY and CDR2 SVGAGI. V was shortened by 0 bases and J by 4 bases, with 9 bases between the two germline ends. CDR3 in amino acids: CASSYSGTITGELFF. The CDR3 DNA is TGTGCCAGCAGTTACTCGGGGACAATCACCGGGGAGCTGTTTTTT.

The CDR3 region has the DNA TGTGCCAGCAGAAGCACCGGGACAGGGGGCCGTGGGGAGCTGTTTTTT. Translating it yields CASRSTGTGGRGELFF. The chain carries TRBV6-4 and TRBJ2-2, with 12 bases aligning to TRBD1. The germline V gene has CDR1 MRHNA and CDR2 SNTAGT. J gave up 8 bases and V 6 bases, and 10 bases lay outside the gene matches. The CDR3 runs to 16 residues.

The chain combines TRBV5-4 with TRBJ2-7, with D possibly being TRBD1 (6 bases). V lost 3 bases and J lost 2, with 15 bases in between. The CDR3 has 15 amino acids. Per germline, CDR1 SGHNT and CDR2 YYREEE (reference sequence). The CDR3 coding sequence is TGTGCCAGCAGCTCACAGGGTACGGGCGCCTACGAGCAGTACTTC. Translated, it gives CASSSQGTGAYEQYF.

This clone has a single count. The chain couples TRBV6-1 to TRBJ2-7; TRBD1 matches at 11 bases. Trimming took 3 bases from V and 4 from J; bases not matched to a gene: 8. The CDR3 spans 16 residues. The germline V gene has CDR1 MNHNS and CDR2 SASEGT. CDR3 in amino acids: CASSDPRTGGGYEQYF. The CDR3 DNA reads TGTGCCAGCAGTGACCCTCGGACAGGGGGCGGTTACGAGCAGTACTTC.

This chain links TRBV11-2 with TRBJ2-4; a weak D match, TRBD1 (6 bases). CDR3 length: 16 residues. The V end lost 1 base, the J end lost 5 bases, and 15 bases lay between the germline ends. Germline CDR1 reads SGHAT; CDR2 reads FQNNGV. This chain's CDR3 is CASSLGGGRGQNIQYF. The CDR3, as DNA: TGTGCCAGCAGCTTAGGAGGGGGTAGGGGCCAAAACATTCAGTACTTC. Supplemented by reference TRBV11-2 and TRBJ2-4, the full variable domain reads EAGVAQSPRYKIIEKRQSVAFWCNPISGHATLYWYQQILGQGPKLLIQFQNNGVVDDSQLPKDRFSAERLKGVDSTLKIQPAKLEDSAVYLCASSLGGGRGQNIQYFGAGTRLSVL.

The CDR3 spells CASSPATPYTF. CDR3 nucleotides: TGTGCCAGCAGCCCTGCTACGCCTTACACCTTC. The rearrangement uses TRBV2 and TRBJ1-2; D unclear. V lost 6 bases and J lost 11, with 13 bases in between. Germline assignment: CDR1 SNHLY and CDR2 FYNNEI. The CDR3 runs to 11 residues.

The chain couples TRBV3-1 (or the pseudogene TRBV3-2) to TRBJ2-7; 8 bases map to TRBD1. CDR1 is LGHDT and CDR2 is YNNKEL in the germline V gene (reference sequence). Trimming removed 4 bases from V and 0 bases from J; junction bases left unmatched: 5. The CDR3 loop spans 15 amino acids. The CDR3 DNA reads TGTGCCAGCAGCCCAGGGGGCCTTAGCTCCTACGAGCAGTACTTC. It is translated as CASSPGGLSSYEQYF.

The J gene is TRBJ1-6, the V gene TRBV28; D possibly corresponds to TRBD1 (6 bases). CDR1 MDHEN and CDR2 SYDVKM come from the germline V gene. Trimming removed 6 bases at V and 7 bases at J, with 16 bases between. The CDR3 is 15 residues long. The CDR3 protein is CASRKQGERNSPLHF. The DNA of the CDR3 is TGTGCCAGCAGGAAACAGGGTGAGAGGAATTCACCCCTCCACTTT.

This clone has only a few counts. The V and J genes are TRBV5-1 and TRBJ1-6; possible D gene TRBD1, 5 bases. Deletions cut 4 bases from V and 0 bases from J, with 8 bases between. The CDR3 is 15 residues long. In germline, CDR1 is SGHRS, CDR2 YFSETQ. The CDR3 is CASSTGVSYNSPLHF. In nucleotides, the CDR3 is TGCGCCAGCAGCACAGGAGTCTCCTATAATTCACCCCTCCACTTT.

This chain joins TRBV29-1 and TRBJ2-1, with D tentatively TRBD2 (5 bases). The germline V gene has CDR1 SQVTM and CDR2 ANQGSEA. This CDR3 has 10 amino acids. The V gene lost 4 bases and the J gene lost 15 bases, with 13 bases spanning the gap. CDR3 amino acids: CSVVEAARFF. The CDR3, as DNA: TGCAGCGTTGTGGAGGCCGCGAGGTTCTTC.

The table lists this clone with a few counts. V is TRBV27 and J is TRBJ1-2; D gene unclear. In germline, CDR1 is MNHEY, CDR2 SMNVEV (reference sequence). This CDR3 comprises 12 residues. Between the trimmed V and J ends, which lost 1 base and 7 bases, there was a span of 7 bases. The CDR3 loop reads CASSLLGFGYTF. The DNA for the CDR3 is TGTGCCAGCAGTTTATTGGGCTTTGGCTACACCTTC.

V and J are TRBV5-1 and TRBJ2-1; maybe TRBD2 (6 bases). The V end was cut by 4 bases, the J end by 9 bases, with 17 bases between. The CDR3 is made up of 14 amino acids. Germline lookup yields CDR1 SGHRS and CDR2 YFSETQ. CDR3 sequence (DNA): TGCGCCAGCAGCACCGATGGAGGGTCGGGTGAGCAGTTCTTC. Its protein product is CASSTDGGSGEQFF.

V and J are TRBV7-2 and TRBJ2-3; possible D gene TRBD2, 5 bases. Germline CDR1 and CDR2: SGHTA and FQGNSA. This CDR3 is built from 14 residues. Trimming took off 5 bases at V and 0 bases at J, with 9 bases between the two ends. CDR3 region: CASSREGSTDTQYF. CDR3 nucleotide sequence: TGTGCCAGCAGCCGCGAGGGCAGCACAGATACGCAGTATTTT.